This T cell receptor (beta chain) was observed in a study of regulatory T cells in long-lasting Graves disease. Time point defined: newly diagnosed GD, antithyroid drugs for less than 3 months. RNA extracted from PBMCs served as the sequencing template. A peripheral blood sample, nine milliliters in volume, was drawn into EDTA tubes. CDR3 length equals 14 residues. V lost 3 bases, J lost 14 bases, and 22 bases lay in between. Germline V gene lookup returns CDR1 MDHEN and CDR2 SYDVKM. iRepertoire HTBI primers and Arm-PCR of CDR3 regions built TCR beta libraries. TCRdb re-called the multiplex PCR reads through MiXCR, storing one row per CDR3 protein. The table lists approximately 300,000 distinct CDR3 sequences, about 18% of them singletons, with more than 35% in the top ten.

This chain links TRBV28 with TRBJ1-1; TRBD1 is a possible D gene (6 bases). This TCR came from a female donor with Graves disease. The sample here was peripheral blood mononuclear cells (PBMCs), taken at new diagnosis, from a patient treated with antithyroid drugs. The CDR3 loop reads CASSFPDRNTVAFF. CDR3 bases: TGTGCCAGCAGTTTCCCCGACAGGAACACTGTAGCCTTCTTT.